The sequence of this TCR beta chain was determined in a study of blood T cells in healthy people across ages. The germline CDR1 and CDR2 sequences are SGHRS and YFSETQ. This CDR3 spans 16 amino acids. Remarks on this clonotype: Its specificity is unknown. The junction departs from the called germline gene at one end, perhaps through a read error.

Primed by a sample-barcoded 5' primer and a J-beta primer mix, a second PCR proceeded for 7 to 11 cycles. Each CDR3 protein is one row after TCRdb ran MiXCR on the 5' RACE reads. Seen here are about 1,000,000 distinct CDR3 sequences, less than 50% observed once, and the top ten hold approximately 20%. The study's findings and limits: Roughly linearly, TCR beta diversity per million T cells fell as age increased.

Isolation recovered at least 7 million PBMCs from every sample. This clonotype was obtained from a woman in her fifties or sixties in good health. Material: blood. The chain joins TRBV5-1 to TRBJ2-5; TRBD1 or TRBD2 may be the D gene (5 bases each). The CDR3 region is CASSPGNDGDQETQYF. DNA for the CDR3: TGCGCCAGCAGCCCCGGAAATGACGGGGACCAGGAGACCCAGTACTTC.